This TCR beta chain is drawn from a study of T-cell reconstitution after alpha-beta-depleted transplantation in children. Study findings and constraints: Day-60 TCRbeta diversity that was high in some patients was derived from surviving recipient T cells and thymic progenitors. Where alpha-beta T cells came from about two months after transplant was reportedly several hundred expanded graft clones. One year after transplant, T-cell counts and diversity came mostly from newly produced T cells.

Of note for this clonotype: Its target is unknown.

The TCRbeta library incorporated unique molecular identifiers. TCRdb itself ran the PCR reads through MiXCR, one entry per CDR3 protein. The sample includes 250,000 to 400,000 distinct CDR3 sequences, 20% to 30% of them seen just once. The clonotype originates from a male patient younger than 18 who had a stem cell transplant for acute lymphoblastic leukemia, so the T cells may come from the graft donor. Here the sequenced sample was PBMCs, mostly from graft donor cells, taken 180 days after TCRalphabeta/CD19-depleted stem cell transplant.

The CDR3 reads CASSSRVPLSGANVLTF. The CDR3, as DNA: TGTGCCAGCAGTAGCAGGGTGCCCCTCTCTGGGGCCAACGTCCTGACTTTC. The gene calls are TRBV12-3 or TRBV12-4 and TRBJ2-6; maybe TRBD1 (5 bases). V lost 5 bases to trimming and J lost 0 bases, with 14 bases between them. CDR3 length: 17 amino acids.